This record looks at one TCR beta chain sequence and its context. Antigen unknown. The data originate from a study of cytomegalovirus exposure and HLA in healthy donors. Whole-study findings and limits: Most TCR sequences proved rare, with some public TCRs found in many donors. Among the most significant clusters, several appeared linked to common viral pathogens in a later analysis. A highly shared variant cluster was judged a likely technical artifact. Cytomegalovirus association was listed for under 200 TCR beta chains.

Primers: 60 Vbeta forward and 13 Jbeta reverse. Clones were sequenced by immunoSEQ multiplex PCR, and TCRdb holds only the in-frame ones, with some missing. Of 85,000 to 130,000 clones in the sample, around 84% were seen once. Deletions cut 6 bases from V and 7 bases from J, with 15 bases between. The germline V gene encodes CDR1 MGHDK and CDR2 SYGVNS. The CDR3 has 14 residues. V gene TRBV25-1 combines with J gene TRBJ1-4, with D unclear. This receptor was identified in a woman aged 18-29 years in good health and CMV-seronegative. Sequenced material: PBMCs. As DNA, the CDR3 is TGTGCCAGCAGCGGGTCCCCGACGAGTGAAAAACTGTTTTTT. It yields the protein CASSGSPTSEKLFF.